This TCR beta chain emerged from a study of blood T cell repertoires in COVID-19. Participants were placed into cohorts based on the clinical history they reported. Source study methods: Reference gene primers were amplified, and this amplification served to estimate nucleated cell counts. The data were produced by immunoSEQ multiplex PCR, yet TCRdb's version contains in-frame clones alone and is incomplete. V and J calls and clone size are as listed in that table; D and trimming were resolved from the DNA. In the table there are 150,000 to 200,000 clones, 84% of which are singletons. The receptor comes from a man aged 50-59 years who had recovered from COVID-19. The sample consisted of PBMCs or T cells enriched from blood (not recorded which).

CDR3 sequence reads: CASSLGGLNTGELFF. In DNA form, the CDR3 reads TGTGCCAGCAGCTTAGGGGGCCTTAACACCGGGGAGCTGTTTTTT. The chain uses TRBV11-3 and TRBJ2-2, with D tentatively TRBD1 (5 bases). CDR1 and CDR2 (germline): SGHNT, YENEEA. The germline V and J ends were trimmed by 1 base and 2 bases, with 8 bases remaining between them. The CDR3 totals 15 residues.